One sample yielded the 20 T cell receptor beta chains listed below, sequenced in a study of blood T cell repertoires in COVID-19. Method: immunoSEQ multiplex PCR; TCRdb's copy keeps in-frame clones and lacks some. The sample contains hundreds of thousands of clones, 83% of which appear only once. Sequenced material: PBMCs or T cells enriched from blood (not recorded which). These receptors all come from a woman in her 40s who had been exposed to COVID-19.

The chain joins TRBV19 to TRBJ1-1; a weak D match, TRBD1 (6 bases). The CDR3 has 12 amino acids. The ends were cut back, 6 bases at V and 7 bases at J, with 12 bases in the middle. CDR1 and CDR2 from the germline V gene are LNHDA and SQIVND (reference sequence). CDR3 nucleotides: TGTGCCAGTAGCCAGGGGACCCTTGAAGCTTTCTTT. Protein sequence: CASSQGTLEAFF.

The V call is TRBV2, the J call TRBJ1-1, with a possible D match to TRBD1 (5 bases). This CDR3 contains 15 residues. The germline V gene has CDR1 SNHLY and CDR2 FYNNEI. Trimming cost V 1 base and J 6 bases, with 15 bases left between them. The CDR3 DNA reads as TGTGCCAGCAGTGAAGGAAACGTGGGGGGGGCTGAAGCTTTCTTT. This codes for CASSEGNVGGAEAFF.

The V call is TRBV2, the J call TRBJ2-1, with 9 bases that match TRBD2. Germline values: CDR1 SNHLY, CDR2 FYNNEI. The CDR3 is 15 residues long. J lost 7 bases, V lost 6 bases, and 10 bases had no gene match. The CDR3 nucleotides read TGTGCCAGCAGGGAAACTAGCGGGTCATATAATGAGCAGTTCTTC. It encodes CASRETSGSYNEQFF.

The J gene is TRBJ2-3, the V gene TRBV7-3, with 9 bases lining up with TRBD2. The J segment lost 7 bases and the V segment lost 3 bases, leaving 11 bases of the junction unmatched. CDR3 size: 16 residues. Looked up from germline, CDR1 is SGHTA and CDR2 is FQGTGA. In DNA, the CDR3 is TGTGCCAGCAGCTTGTTCCCTAGCGGGGATGGGAATACGCAGTATTTT. This sequence encodes CASSLFPSGDGNTQYF.

This chain uses TRBV6-5 with TRBJ1-4; D is undetermined. Germline V gene sequence: CDR1 MNHEY, CDR2 SVGAGI. The CDR3 is made up of 14 amino acids. V lost 7 bases and J 3 bases, leaving 12 bases between the germline ends. CDR3 sequence (DNA): TGTGCCAGCACCACAGCAGTACCTAATGAAAAACTGTTTTTT. Translated: CASTTAVPNEKLFF.

The chain uses TRBV7-2 and TRBJ2-5; TRBD2 agrees at 9 bases. Germline values: CDR1 SGHTA, CDR2 FQGNSA. The CDR3 spans 15 residues. V was pared by 0 bases and J by 5 bases, with 4 bases of the junction left unmatched. The CDR3 nucleotides read TGTGCCAGCAGCTTAGCAGGGACTAGCAGGGAGACCCAGTACTTC. Translated: CASSLAGTSRETQYF.

The chain combines TRBV28 with TRBJ2-7, with a tentative D call TRBD1 (5 bases). The CDR3 covers 12 residues. V lost 3 bases and J 7 bases, leaving 10 bases between the germline ends. Germline CDR1 is MDHEN and CDR2 is SYDVKM. The CDR3: CASSFIRGEQYF. As DNA, the CDR3 is TGTGCCAGCAGTTTCATAAGGGGTGAGCAGTACTTC.

The chain combines TRBV30 with TRBJ1-5; D possibly corresponds to TRBD1 (5 bases). CDR3 length equals 14 residues. The germline V gene encodes CDR1 GTSNPN and CDR2 SVGIG (reference sequence). V dropped 3 bases and J dropped 5 bases, with 14 bases sitting between them. The CDR3 region has the DNA TGTGCCTGGAGCGGATCGGGGGGGGATCAGCCCCAGCATTTT. Translation gives CAWSGSGGDQPQHF.

This clone occurred once. The chain joins TRBV19 to TRBJ2-7; 9 nucleotides agree with TRBD2. The CDR3 is 14 amino acids. The V and J ends lost 7 bases and 3 bases, in that order; junction bases with no gene match: 7. CDR1 and CDR2 from the germline V gene are LNHDA and SQIVND (reference sequence). The CDR3 here is CASKPAGGRYEQYF. The CDR3 nucleotides are TGTGCCAGTAAACCGGCGGGGGGGCGCTACGAGCAGTACTTC.

The genes are TRBV10-3 and TRBJ1-1; the match to TRBD1 covers 7 bases. CDR3 length: 17 residues. V trimming: 4 bases; J trimming: 0 bases; junction bases outside the gene matches: 11. Germline CDR1 ENHRY, CDR2 SYGVKD. The CDR3 loop reads CAISGGQGQSMNTEAFF. CDR3 DNA sequence: TGTGCCATCAGTGGGGGGCAGGGACAGTCCATGAACACTGAAGCTTTCTTT.

The chain combines TRBV6-5 with TRBJ1-1, with D uncertain. The CDR3 runs to 13 residues. CDR1 and CDR2 from the germline V gene are MNHEY and SVGAGI. Trimming took 10 bases from V and 4 from J, leaving 16 bases between them. CDR3 sequence: CATLERFGTEAFF. CDR3 nucleotide sequence: TGTGCCACCCTAGAAAGGTTTGGCACTGAAGCTTTCTTT.

V and J are TRBV9 and TRBJ2-6; D perhaps matches TRBD1 (7 bases). The CDR3 extends over 16 amino acids. The V end lost 0 bases, the J end lost 2 bases, and 9 bases lay between the germline ends. Germline CDR1 is SGDLS and CDR2 is YYNGEE. The CDR3 spells CASSVGRGAGANVLTF. In DNA form, the CDR3 reads TGTGCCAGCAGCGTAGGCAGGGGGGCTGGGGCCAACGTCCTGACTTTC.

The J gene is TRBJ2-5, the V gene TRBV4-1; no firm D call. Deletions cut 2 bases from V and 5 bases from J, with 9 bases between. There are 13 residues in the CDR3. Germline lookup yields CDR1 MGHRA and CDR2 YSYEKL. CDR3 amino acids: CASSQLVRETQYF. CDR3 sequence (DNA): TGCGCCAGCAGCCAACTAGTACGCGAGACCCAGTACTTC.

A note on this clone: In the same sample, other DNA sequences code for this CDR3. The V and J genes are TRBV12-3 or TRBV12-4 and TRBJ1-1; a weak D match, TRBD1 (5 bases). This CDR3 region has 12 residues. The ends were cut back, 5 bases at V and 4 bases at J, with 8 bases in the middle. As DNA, the CDR3 is TGTGCCAGCAGTCCAGGGTCCACTGAAGCTTTCTTT. It is translated as CASSPGSTEAFF.

V is TRBV6-5 and J is TRBJ2-2; 7 bases map to TRBD1. Germline V gene lookup returns CDR1 MNHEY and CDR2 SVGAGI. This CDR3 region has 15 residues. With 2 bases clipped from V and 12 bases from J, the junction kept 12 bases outside the gene matches. The CDR3 region is CASSYLQGTPLQLFF. The CDR3 DNA is TGTGCCAGCAGTTACCTACAGGGGACCCCGTTGCAGCTGTTTTTT.

The V call is TRBV4-3, the J call TRBJ1-2; D is uncertain. The germline gives CDR1 LGHNA, CDR2 YSLEER. V lost 0 bases to trimming and J lost 8 bases, with 10 bases between them. There are 13 residues in the CDR3. This chain's CDR3 is CASSQDLGGGYTF. The CDR3 DNA follows: TGCGCCAGCAGCCAAGATTTAGGAGGCGGCTACACCTTC.

The genes are TRBV6-5 and TRBJ1-1; maybe TRBD1 (6 bases). V shed 6 bases and J shed 4 bases, with 12 bases lying between them. The CDR3 length is 13 residues. CDR1 MNHEY and CDR2 SVGAGI come from the germline V gene. CDR3 region: CASSRGGGTEAFF. The CDR3 nucleotides are TGTGCCAGCAGCCGGGGAGGGGGCACTGAAGCTTTCTTT.

The chain has TRBV6-5 and TRBJ2-2; 7 nucleotides agree with TRBD1. The CDR3 sequence is 14 residues long. Germline values: CDR1 MNHEY, CDR2 SVGAGI. V lost 8 bases, J lost 0 bases, and 3 bases stayed unmatched. DNA of the CDR3: TGTGCCAGCCGGACAGGAGCGAACACCGGGGAGCTGTTTTTT. Translating gives CASRTGANTGELFF.

Only a few counts were recorded for this clone. CDR3: CASQTGAHTGELFF. Here the CDR3 DNA reads TGTGCCAGTCAAACAGGGGCCCACACCGGGGAGCTGTTTTTT. The chain carries TRBV7-2 and TRBJ2-2, with 7 bases matching TRBD1. CDR3 length: 14 residues. With V trimmed by 9 bases and J by 3 bases, 7 bases remained unmatched. Germline V gives CDR1 SGHTA, CDR2 FQGNSA.

V and J are TRBV6-2 or TRBV6-3 and TRBJ1-2; the match to TRBD1 covers 9 bases. This CDR3 has 15 amino acids. With 5 bases clipped from V and 8 bases from J, the junction kept 12 bases outside the gene matches. Germline CDR1 MNHEY, CDR2 SVGEGT. The CDR3 DNA is TGTGCCAGCAGTGCCAGGGACAGGGCTTTGGAAGGCTACACCTTC. It specifies CASSARDRALEGYTF.